What follows is one TCR beta chain and its context. The antigen is not known. Amplification of TCR beta CDR3 regions was performed using RNA transcripts as template. A set of HTBI primers served as the primers for a first-round RT-PCR of the TCR CDR3. TCRdb analysed the multiplex PCR reads with MiXCR anew, one entry per CDR3 protein. The table has roughly 840,000 distinct CDR3 sequences, about 38% seen once. This record belongs to a study of T cells in Graves' hyperthyroidism and ophthalmopathy. Study observations and caveats: The model forecast ophthalmopathy, anticipating it by a median around 6.9 months before onset.

This CDR3 comprises 14 residues. The V and J ends lost 0 bases and 10 bases respectively, with 15 bases between them. Looked up from germline, CDR1 is LNHNV and CDR2 is YYDKDF (reference sequence). The authors deemed Graves' hyperthyroidism stable absent ophthalmopathy progression within 18 months. This TCR came from a man younger than 35 with Graves' hyperthyroidism. The chain recombines TRBV15 with TRBJ1-1, with a weak D call TRBD1 (5 bases). The specimen was blood. In nucleotides, the CDR3 is TGTGCCACCAGCAGAGATCTAGGGGCAGATGTAGCTTTCTTT. It specifies CATSRDLGADVAFF.